The text below deals with one T cell receptor beta chain. This entry comes from a study of cytomegalovirus exposure and HLA in healthy donors. The PCR contained 60 Vbeta and 13 Jbeta primers. Repertoires were generated with immunoSEQ multiplex PCR, while TCRdb's copy carries only in-frame clones and drops some. The table has approximately 160,000 clones, 65% to 70% seen once. The junction had 8 bases not matched to a gene; V was cut back by 1 base and J by 4 bases. The germline gives CDR1 SGHDN, CDR2 FVKESK. This CDR3 region has 16 residues. Input material: PBMCs. This chain connects TRBV14 to TRBJ2-7, with 9 bases fitting TRBD2. The origin of this receptor is a woman between 18 and 29 years old in good health and CMV-seropositive. The CDR3 DNA reads as TGTGCCAGCAGCCAAGGGCTAGCGGGAAGTGCGTACGAGCAGTACTTC. Encoded protein: CASSQGLAGSAYEQYF.